The clone carrying this TCR beta chain was detected only a few times. The target antigen is unknown. V lost 9 bases, J lost 5 bases, and 8 bases stayed unmatched. In germline, CDR1 is SNHLY, CDR2 FYNNEI. The CDR3 runs to 14 residues. Alongside a J-beta primer mix, a sample-barcoded 5' primer served in a second PCR lasting roughly 7 to 12 cycles. TCRdb re-analysed the 5' RACE reads in MiXCR, keeping a single row per CDR3 protein. The table has hundreds of thousands of distinct CDR3 sequences, around 21% seen once. The source of the sample is a study of blood T cells in healthy people across ages. Study context: Template switching picked up about one barcoded beta molecule for each two T cells. Findings and caveats of the study: The diversity estimates, figures obtained from one million T cells, were considered underestimates.

V is TRBV2 and J is TRBJ2-3, with 10 bases fitting TRBD2. This clonotype was sampled from a man between 70 and 80 years old in good health. Specimen: blood. The CDR3 loop is CARSPASGRDTQYF. CDR3 bases: TGTGCCAGAAGTCCGGCTAGCGGGAGAGATACGCAGTATTTT.